The clone carrying this TCR beta chain was recorded only once. Its antigen is not identified. The primer mix had 60 Vbeta and 13 Jbeta primers. Generated by immunoSEQ multiplex PCR, the TCRdb table keeps only in-frame clones and is missing some. The sample yields some 150,000 clones, roughly four fifths seen once. The sample comes from a study of cytomegalovirus exposure and HLA in healthy donors. Donors had nominal health at sampling but likely had unrecorded immune exposures. Broader study findings: Presence/absence analyses rested on an assumption that sequencing depth was roughly uniform across donors. In vitro confirmation showed three CMV-associated chains to be CMV antigen specific. The sole available immune exposure information was CMV serostatus.

Germline V lookup: CDR1 MNHEY, CDR2 SVGAGI. The CDR3 is 15 residues long. Trimming shortened V by 2 bases and J by 6 bases, and 16 bases separated the two germline ends. The sequenced material came from PBMCs. This sequence was found in a man under 40 in good health and CMV-seropositive. This chain connects TRBV6-5 to TRBJ1-2; tentatively, D is TRBD1 (5 bases). CDR3 DNA sequence: TGTGCCAGCAGTTACCTGTCGGCAGGGAAGGATGGCTACACCTTC. Encoded protein: CASSYLSAGKDGYTF.